The 5 T cell receptor beta chains below come from one sample, sequenced in a study of shared clonotypes between healthy human individuals. Assay used: immunoSEQ multiplex PCR; TCRdb lists only in-frame clones, some missing. The sample lists more than 450,000 clones, roughly 78% occurring once. Input material: PBMCs. Receptor source: a woman aged 40 to 50 in good health. Some clones in this sample may be carry-over from other donors' samples.

The chain employs TRBV7-3 and TRBJ1-1; TRBD1 is a possible D gene (6 bases). CDR1 is SGHTA and CDR2 is FQGTGA in the germline V gene. V gave up 5 bases and J gave up 5 bases, with 12 bases separating them. This CDR3 is 13 amino acids long. The CDR3 sequence: CASSPTGRTEAFF. DNA for the CDR3: TGTGCCAGCAGCCCCACAGGGAGAACTGAAGCTTTCTTT.

V gene TRBV23-1 combines with J gene TRBJ2-3; D remains ambiguous. TRBV23-1 is placed among ORFs of uncertain function. Trimming pared 6 bases from V and 11 bases from J, leaving 9 bases between. This CDR3 is built from 10 residues. The CDR3: CASSPKGQYF. In DNA, the CDR3 is TGCGCCAGCAGCCCCAAGGGGCAGTATTTT.

Here the CDR3 reads CASKDMGNEKLFF. For the CDR3, the DNA is TGTGCCAGCAAGGACATGGGTAATGAAAAACTGTTTTTT. The J gene is TRBJ1-4, the V gene TRBV25-1; TRBD1 is a possible D gene (5 bases). CDR1 and CDR2 from the germline V gene are MGHDK and SYGVNS. This CDR3 is 13 amino acids long. V lost 7 bases to trimming and J lost 4 bases, with 10 bases between them.

The rearrangement links TRBV10-1 to TRBJ2-7; the match to TRBD2 covers 7 bases. This CDR3 contains 15 residues. Germline loops: CDR1 WNHNN, CDR2 SYGVQD (reference sequence). J gave up 3 bases and V 6 bases, and 11 bases lay outside the gene matches. CDR3: CASSPMGRGIYEQYF. The CDR3 DNA is TGCGCCAGCAGCCCAATGGGGAGGGGAATCTACGAGCAGTACTTC.

The chain carries TRBV7-9 and TRBJ1-4, with a tentative D call TRBD1 (5 bases). CDR1 and CDR2 from the germline V gene are SEHNR and FQNEAQ (reference sequence). Trimming took off 5 bases at V and 7 bases at J, with 14 bases between the two ends. The CDR3 is 14 amino acids. Here the CDR3 DNA reads TGTGCCAGCAGCCAAGCCCCAGGGAGTGAAAAACTGTTTTTT. Translating it yields CASSQAPGSEKLFF.